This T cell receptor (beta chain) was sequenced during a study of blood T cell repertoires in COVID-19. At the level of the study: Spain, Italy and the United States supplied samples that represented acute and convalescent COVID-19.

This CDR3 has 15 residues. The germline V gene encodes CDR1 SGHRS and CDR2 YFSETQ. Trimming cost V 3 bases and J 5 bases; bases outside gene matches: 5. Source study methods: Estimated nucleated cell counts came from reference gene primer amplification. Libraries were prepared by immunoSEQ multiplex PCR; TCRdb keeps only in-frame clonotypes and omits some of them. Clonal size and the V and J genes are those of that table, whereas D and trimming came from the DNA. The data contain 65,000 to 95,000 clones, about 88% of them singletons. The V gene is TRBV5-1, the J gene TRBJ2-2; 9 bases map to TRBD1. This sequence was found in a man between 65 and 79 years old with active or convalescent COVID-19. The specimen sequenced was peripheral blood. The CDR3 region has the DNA TGCGCCAGCAGCTGGGACAGGGCGACAACCGGGGAGCTGTTTTTT. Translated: CASSWDRATTGELFF.